Shown below are 15 T cell receptor beta chains from a single sample sequenced in a study of cytomegalovirus exposure and HLA in healthy donors. PCR used 60 Vbeta primers and 13 Jbeta primers. Assay: immunoSEQ multiplex PCR; the TCRdb copy retains only in-frame clones and omits some. This sample has 84,000 or so clones, with 60% to 85% found just once. The sequencing sample was made of PBMCs. All receptors come from a boy aged 5 to 17 in good health and CMV-seronegative.

This clone occurred a few times. The V call is TRBV4-1, the J call TRBJ2-1; 10 bases fit TRBD2. V gave up 0 bases and J gave up 9 bases; unmatched junction bases: 8. In germline, CDR1 is MGHRA, CDR2 YSYEKL. The CDR3 is 16 amino acids. CDR3 sequence: CASSQDPSGRASEQFF. The CDR3 DNA reads TGCGCCAGCAGCCAAGATCCCAGCGGGAGGGCCAGTGAGCAGTTCTTC.

The rearrangement joins TRBV6-1 to TRBJ1-6; D uncertain. The CDR3 extends over 14 amino acids. Trimming cost V 6 bases and J 0 bases, with 6 bases left between them. CDR1 and CDR2 (germline): MNHNS, SASEGT. The CDR3 loop reads CASRGSSYNSPLHF. CDR3 sequence (DNA): TGTGCCAGCAGGGGGAGCTCCTATAATTCACCCCTCCACTTT.

The chain has TRBV7-2 and TRBJ1-2, with 10 bases aligning to TRBD1. CDR1 and CDR2 (germline): SGHTA, FQGNSA. J lost 8 bases, V lost 4 bases, and 10 bases had no gene match. This CDR3 spans 15 amino acids. The chain's CDR3 is CASSYGDRGSDGYTF. CDR3 DNA: TGTGCCAGCAGCTATGGGGACAGGGGTAGCGACGGCTACACCTTC.

The V and J genes are TRBV29-1 and TRBJ2-5; D gene uncertain. CDR3 length equals 13 residues. Trimming removed 1 base from V and 5 bases from J, with 11 bases in between. CDR1 is SQVTM and CDR2 is ANQGSEA in the germline V gene. The CDR3 loop is CSVEAFLGETQYF. In nucleotides, the CDR3 is TGCAGCGTTGAAGCGTTCCTCGGGGAGACCCAGTACTTC.

This clone was counted once. V usage is TRBV6-5 and J usage is TRBJ2-1; perhaps TRBD1 as D (7 bases). The CDR3 contains 15 residues. Trimming took 7 bases from V and 8 from J, leaving 21 bases between them. CDR1 MNHEY and CDR2 SVGAGI come from the germline V gene. As DNA, the CDR3 is TGTGCCAGCACCCAGGGGGACTCGCCGAGCGATGAGCAGTTCTTC. This sequence encodes CASTQGDSPSDEQFF.

CDR3 coding DNA: TGTGCCAGCAGCTCGACCTCTGGGGGGGATGAGACCCAGTACTTC. This codes for CASSSTSGGDETQYF. The chain is built from TRBV7-9 and TRBJ2-5; 7 nucleotides align to TRBD2. Germline V gene lookup returns CDR1 SEHNR and CDR2 FQNEAQ (reference sequence). There are 15 residues in the CDR3. The J segment lost 5 bases and the V segment lost 4 bases, leaving 10 bases of the junction unmatched.

The DNA of the CDR3 is TGTGCCAGCAGTTTCGACAGGGGTTATCAGCCCCAGCATTTT. Translating it yields CASSFDRGYQPQHF. The chain couples TRBV28 to TRBJ1-5, with 8 bases matching TRBD1. This CDR3 has 14 amino acids. CDR1 and CDR2 from the germline V gene are MDHEN and SYDVKM. Germline trimming cut 3 bases from V and 5 bases from J; bases unmatched to any gene: 3.

This clone was found a few times. The rearrangement links TRBV14 to TRBJ2-5; 8 bases fit TRBD1. CDR3 length: 14 residues. V lost 4 bases to trimming and J lost 2 bases; unmatched junction nucleotides: 3. Germline CDR1 reads SGHDN; CDR2 reads FVKESK. The CDR3 DNA is TGTGCCAGCAGCCTACACAGGGGGCAAGAGACCCAGTACTTC. Translating gives CASSLHRGQETQYF.

This clone was observed a handful of times. The chain recombines TRBV5-1 with TRBJ1-1, with D possibly matching TRBD1 (5 bases). The CDR3 is 14 residues long. The ends were cut back, 3 bases at V and 8 bases at J, with 17 bases in the middle. CDR1 is SGHRS and CDR2 is YFSETQ in the germline V gene. The CDR3 is CASSSRTPPAEAFF. The CDR3 region has the DNA TGCGCCAGCAGCTCCCGGACACCTCCGGCCGAAGCTTTCTTT.

This clone was seen a handful of times. The V gene is TRBV6-5, the J gene TRBJ1-2, with D maybe TRBD1 (5 bases). Trimming cost V 9 bases and J 8 bases, with 22 bases left between them. The CDR3 runs to 14 residues. CDR1 and CDR2 from the germline V gene are MNHEY and SVGAGI. CDR3 protein: CARPQGWEASGYTF. CDR3 DNA: TGTGCCAGACCCCAGGGATGGGAGGCCAGCGGCTACACCTTC.

The chain links TRBV19 to TRBJ1-1; D call uncertain. The CDR3 length is 13 residues. In germline, CDR1 is LNHDA, CDR2 SQIVND (reference sequence). V lost 5 bases and J 0 bases, leaving 7 bases between the germline ends. CDR3: CASSSGLNTEAFF. The CDR3 DNA reads as TGTGCCAGTAGTTCAGGCCTGAACACTGAAGCTTTCTTT.

There are a few counts of this clone. DNA for the CDR3: TGCAGCGGACTCTCTGAGGGTAACTATGGCTACACCTTC. Translated, it gives CSGLSEGNYGYTF. The chain employs TRBV29-1 and TRBJ1-2; D call uncertain. CDR1 and CDR2 from the germline V gene are SQVTM and ANQGSEA. The V end was cut by 7 bases, the J end by 1 base, with 13 bases between. The CDR3 extends over 13 amino acids.

The rearrangement links TRBV4-3 to TRBJ2-7; no definite D call. Germline-derived CDR1 and CDR2 are LGHNA and YSLEER. Trimming cost V 1 base and J 4 bases, with 8 bases left between them. This CDR3 is built from 13 residues. The CDR3 region has the DNA TGCGCCAGCAGCCAAGCTGTACAATACGAGCAGTACTTC. The encoded protein is CASSQAVQYEQYF.

The chain is built from TRBV30 and TRBJ1-5; D is perhaps TRBD1 (5 bases). This CDR3 is built from 13 residues. Trimming shortened V by 3 bases and J by 7 bases, and 13 bases separated the two germline ends. Per the germline V gene, CDR1 is GTSNPN and CDR2 is SVGIG (reference sequence). Here the CDR3 reads CAWRGQGTQPQHF. The CDR3 DNA reads as TGTGCCTGGAGGGGTCAGGGAACCCAGCCCCAGCATTTT.

The table lists this clone with a few counts. CDR3 DNA sequence: TGCAGTGCTTTCCGGGACAGGCAGTACTTC. Translation gives CSAFRDRQYF. The chain couples TRBV20-1 to TRBJ2-7; 7 bases map to TRBD1. V shed 5 bases and J 9 bases; nucleotides not matched to a gene: 4. This CDR3 contains 10 residues. CDR1 DFQATT and CDR2 SNEGSKA come from the germline V gene (reference sequence).